One sample yielded the 20 T cell receptor beta chains listed below, sequenced in a study of cytomegalovirus exposure and HLA in healthy donors. The PCR contained 60 Vbeta and 13 Jbeta primers. Measured with immunoSEQ multiplex PCR; TCRdb has only the in-frame clones, and not every one. Counted here are 110,000 to 150,000 clones, about 80% occurring once; the ten biggest clones make up roughly 9.9%. Sequenced: PBMCs. The receptor set was obtained from a woman in her sixties or seventies in good health and CMV-seropositive.

The chain joins TRBV28 to TRBJ1-2; a weak D match, TRBD1 (5 bases). CDR1 and CDR2 (germline): MDHEN, SYDVKM. The CDR3 spans 13 residues. Trimming took off 5 bases at V and 5 bases at J, with 12 bases between the two ends. The CDR3 reads CASSQGVWYGYTF. As DNA, the CDR3 is TGTGCCAGCAGTCAAGGGGTTTGGTATGGCTACACCTTC.

This clone was seen a few times. The chain carries TRBV6-5 and TRBJ1-2; D gene ambiguous. V lost 6 bases to trimming and J lost 4 bases, with 12 bases between them. CDR1 MNHEY and CDR2 SVGAGI come from the germline V gene. This CDR3 comprises 13 residues. Here the CDR3 DNA reads TGTGCCAGCAGCCCCACTAGCTCCTATGGCTACACCTTC. Protein: CASSPTSSYGYTF.

The CDR3 here is CASSRPGQALPYTF. In DNA, the CDR3 is TGTGCCAGCAGCCGTCCGGGACAGGCGTTACCCTACACCTTC. This rearrangement joins TRBV28 to TRBJ1-2; 8 nucleotides match TRBD1. CDR3 length: 14 residues. Germline CDR1 MDHEN, CDR2 SYDVKM. Trimming took 6 bases from V and 10 from J; bases not matched to a gene: 13.

V and J are TRBV7-2 and TRBJ2-6; D perhaps matches TRBD2 (5 bases). CDR3 size: 14 residues. Per the germline V gene, CDR1 is SGHTA and CDR2 is FQGNSA. Trimming cost V 5 bases and J 6 bases, with 11 bases left between them. The chain's CDR3 is CASSRDSQANVLTF. For the CDR3, the DNA is TGTGCCAGCAGCCGGGATTCCCAGGCCAACGTCCTGACTTTC.

This clone was seen a single time. The rearrangement uses TRBV5-1 and TRBJ1-1; 9 nucleotides agree with TRBD1. Trimming at V came to 4 bases and at J to 4 bases, leaving 5 bases not matched to a gene. The CDR3 is made up of 14 amino acids. Per germline, CDR1 SGHRS and CDR2 YFSETQ. The CDR3 sequence is CASSAGQGGTEAFF. CDR3 sequence (DNA): TGCGCCAGCAGCGCGGGACAGGGTGGCACTGAAGCTTTCTTT.

The chain couples TRBV5-4 to TRBJ1-3; tentative D call: TRBD1 (5 bases). Germline CDR1 is SGHNT and CDR2 is YYREEE (reference sequence). The V end was cut by 1 base, the J end by 0 bases, with 5 bases between. The CDR3 is made up of 14 amino acids. CDR3 sequence (DNA): TGTGCCAGCAGCTTGAGGGGCTCTGGAAACACCATATATTTT. Residues: CASSLRGSGNTIYF. The full variable domain, its missing parts supplied by reference TRBV5-4 and TRBJ1-3, is ETGVTQSPTHLIKTRGQQVTLRCSSQSGHNTVSWYQQALGQGPQFIFQYYREEENGRGNFPPRFSGLQFPNYSSELNVNALELDDSALYLCASSLRGSGNTIYFGEGSWLTVV.

This clone appeared a single time. This chain uses TRBV4-3 with TRBJ2-1, with 7 bases lining up with TRBD1. The CDR3 spans 13 residues. CDR1 is LGHNA, CDR2 YSLEER, per germline. The V segment lost 5 bases and the J segment 4 bases; nucleotides outside the gene matches: 2. In DNA, the CDR3 is TGCGCCAGCAGCAAGACAGGGTACAATGAGCAGTTCTTC. Amino acid sequence: CASSKTGYNEQFF.

This chain uses TRBV14 with TRBJ2-7; D not certain. Germline CDR1 is SGHDN and CDR2 is FVKESK. This CDR3 spans 13 amino acids. The ends were cut back, 1 base at V and 2 bases at J, with 6 bases in the middle. CDR3: CASSQALTYEQYF. CDR3 nucleotides: TGTGCCAGCAGCCAAGCTTTAACCTACGAGCAGTACTTC.

This clone was counted a few times. The sample holds other DNA sequences that translate to the same CDR3. The chain uses TRBV7-2 and TRBJ2-7; D ambiguous. V was clipped by 1 base and J by 1 base, with 5 bases between them. The CDR3 has 13 residues. In germline, CDR1 is SGHTA, CDR2 FQGNSA. The CDR3: CASSLESSYEQYF. CDR3 nucleotide sequence: TGTGCCAGCAGCTTAGAATCTTCCTACGAGCAGTACTTC.

DNA of the CDR3: TGTGCCAGCAGTTTATTGAGGGGGCATAACACTGAAGCTTTCTTT. As protein: CASSLLRGHNTEAFF. V and J are TRBV28 and TRBJ1-1, with TRBD1 identical over 7 bases. The CDR3 runs 15 residues. With 1 base clipped from V and 2 bases from J, the junction kept 4 bases outside the gene matches. Germline lookup yields CDR1 MDHEN and CDR2 SYDVKM.

The genes are TRBV6-5 and TRBJ2-2, with D possibly being TRBD2 (6 bases). The germline CDR1 and CDR2 sequences are MNHEY and SVGAGI. With 7 bases removed from V and 15 bases from J, the gap between germline ends came to 24 bases. This CDR3 is 14 amino acids long. CDR3 amino acids: CASTPKFTGSRVFF. The CDR3 DNA reads TGTGCCAGCACCCCAAAATTTACCGGGAGTCGGGTGTTTTTT.

This chain connects TRBV4-3 to TRBJ2-7; 10 nucleotides match TRBD2. This CDR3 spans 14 amino acids. Germline trimming cut 8 bases from V and 1 base from J; bases unmatched to any gene: 5. Germline lookup yields CDR1 LGHNA and CDR2 YSLEER. This CDR3 reads CASRGLADSYEQYF. In DNA, the CDR3 is TGCGCCAGCCGTGGACTAGCGGATTCCTACGAGCAGTACTTC.

This chain connects TRBV7-9 to TRBJ2-7; 10 bases align to TRBD2. Germline CDR1 and CDR2: SEHNR and FQNEAQ (reference sequence). CDR3 size: 13 residues. V gave up 6 bases and J gave up 4 bases; unmatched junction bases: 3. This CDR3 reads CASRDSGRYEQYF. In DNA form, the CDR3 reads TGTGCCAGCAGAGATAGCGGGAGGTACGAGCAGTACTTC.

In this sample, this clone turned up a few times. V gene TRBV30 combines with J gene TRBJ1-4; a possible D gene is TRBD1 (5 bases). CDR3 length equals 14 residues. Trimming took 0 bases from V and 7 from J, leaving 12 bases between them. CDR1 and CDR2 (germline): GTSNPN, SVGIG (reference sequence). The CDR3 loop reads CAWSVRKGLEKLFF. DNA of the CDR3: TGTGCCTGGAGTGTACGGAAGGGGCTTGAAAAACTGTTTTTT.

The CDR3 loop reads CASGDREDYGYTF. DNA of the CDR3: TGTGCCAGTGGGGACAGGGAGGACTATGGCTACACCTTC. The chain is built from TRBV6-5 and TRBJ1-2, with 9 bases matching TRBD1. This CDR3 spans 13 amino acids. CDR1 and CDR2 from the germline V gene are MNHEY and SVGAGI. The ends lost 9 bases at V and 3 bases at J; junction bases unmatched: 5.

CDR3 sequence reads: CASSIDRDSTGELFF. Written as DNA, the CDR3 is TGTGCCAGTAGTATTGACAGGGATAGCACCGGGGAGCTGTTTTTT. This chain connects TRBV19 to TRBJ2-2; 7 bases agree with TRBD1. This CDR3 is 15 amino acids long. Trimming cost V 3 bases and J 4 bases; bases outside gene matches: 5. Germline CDR1 and CDR2: LNHDA and SQIVND (reference sequence).

This chain connects TRBV4-3 to TRBJ1-2, with D unclear. The ends were cut back, 0 bases at V and 8 bases at J, with 10 bases in the middle. Per the germline V gene, CDR1 is LGHNA and CDR2 is YSLEER. The CDR3 has 13 amino acids. In nucleotides, the CDR3 is TGCGCCAGCAGCCAAGATGGCACCGGGGGCTACACCTTC. Its protein is CASSQDGTGGYTF.

The chain employs TRBV7-8 and TRBJ2-1; 14 nucleotides line up with TRBD2. This CDR3 is 16 amino acids long. Looked up from germline, CDR1 is SGHVS and CDR2 is FQNEAQ. Trimming took 1 base from V and 12 from J; bases not matched to a gene: 8. CDR3 region: CASSLERTGTSGRQFF. DNA for the CDR3: TGTGCCAGCAGCTTAGAACGGACCGGGACTAGCGGGAGGCAGTTCTTC.

V gene TRBV6-6 combines with J gene TRBJ1-4, with TRBD1 identical over 7 bases. CDR1 and CDR2 (germline): MNHNY, SVGAGI (reference sequence). The CDR3 is 14 amino acids. V dropped 4 bases and J dropped 5; count of bases not matched to a gene: 4. CDR3 region: CASSLGDRNEKLFF. The CDR3 DNA reads as TGTGCCAGCAGTTTGGGGGACAGAAATGAAAAACTGTTTTTT.

This chain links TRBV5-1 with TRBJ2-1, with TRBD2 identical over 11 bases. This CDR3 comprises 18 residues. CDR1 is SGHRS, CDR2 YFSETQ, per germline. With V trimmed by 2 bases and J by 3 bases, 10 bases remained unmatched. CDR3 region: CASSFLLAGGGSYNEQFF. The CDR3 coding sequence is TGCGCCAGCAGCTTTCTGTTAGCGGGAGGGGGGAGCTACAATGAGCAGTTCTTC.